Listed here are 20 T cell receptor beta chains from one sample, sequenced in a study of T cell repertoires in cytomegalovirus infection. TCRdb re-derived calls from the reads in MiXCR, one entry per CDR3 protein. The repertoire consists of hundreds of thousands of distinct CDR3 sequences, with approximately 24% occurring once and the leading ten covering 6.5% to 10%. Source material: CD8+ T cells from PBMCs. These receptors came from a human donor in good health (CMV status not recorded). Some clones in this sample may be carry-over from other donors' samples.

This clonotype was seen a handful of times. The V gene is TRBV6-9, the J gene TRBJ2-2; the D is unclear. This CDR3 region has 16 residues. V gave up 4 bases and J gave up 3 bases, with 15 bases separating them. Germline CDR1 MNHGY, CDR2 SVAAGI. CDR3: CASSFTTDTYTGELFF. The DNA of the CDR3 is TGTGCCAGCAGTTTCACGACGGATACTTACACCGGGGAGCTGTTTTTT.

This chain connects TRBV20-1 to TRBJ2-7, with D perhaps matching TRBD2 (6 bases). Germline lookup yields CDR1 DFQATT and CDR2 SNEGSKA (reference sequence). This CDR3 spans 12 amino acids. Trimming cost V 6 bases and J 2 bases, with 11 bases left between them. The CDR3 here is CSAPGETYEQYF. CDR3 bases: TGCAGTGCCCCGGGGGAAACCTACGAGCAGTACTTC.

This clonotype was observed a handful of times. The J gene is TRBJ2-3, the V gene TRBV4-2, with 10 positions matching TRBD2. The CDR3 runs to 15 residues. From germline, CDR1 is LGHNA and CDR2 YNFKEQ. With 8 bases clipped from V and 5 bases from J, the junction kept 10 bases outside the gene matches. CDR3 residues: CASEPLSGGGDTQYF. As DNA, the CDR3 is TGTGCCAGCGAACCTCTGAGCGGGGGGGGAGATACGCAGTATTTT.

The CDR3 loop reads CATEGRGRQDTQYF. In nucleotides, the CDR3 is TGTGCCACCGAAGGGCGGGGACGTCAAGATACGCAGTATTTT. V is TRBV6-2 or TRBV6-3 and J is TRBJ2-3; the D gene is possibly TRBD2 (6 bases). The length of the CDR3 is 14 residues. Trimming shortened V by 10 bases and J by 5 bases, and 19 bases separated the two germline ends. CDR1 is MNHEY, CDR2 SVGEGT, per germline.

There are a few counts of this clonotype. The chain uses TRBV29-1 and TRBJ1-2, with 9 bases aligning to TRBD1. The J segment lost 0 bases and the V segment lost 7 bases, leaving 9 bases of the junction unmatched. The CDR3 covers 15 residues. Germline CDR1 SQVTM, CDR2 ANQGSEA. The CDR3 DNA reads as TGCAGCGACCGGGACAGGGATGTTGCTAACTATGGCTACACCTTC. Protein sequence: CSDRDRDVANYGYTF.

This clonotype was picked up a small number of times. This chain's CDR3 is CASSGGRGARRNTIYF. DNA of the CDR3: TGTGCCAGCAGTGGGGGCCGGGGGGCCCGGCGAAACACCATATATTTT. J is TRBJ1-3 and V is TRBV12-3 or TRBV12-4; a possible D gene is TRBD1 (6 bases). Trimming cost V 5 bases and J 5 bases, with 19 bases left between them. This CDR3 has 16 amino acids.

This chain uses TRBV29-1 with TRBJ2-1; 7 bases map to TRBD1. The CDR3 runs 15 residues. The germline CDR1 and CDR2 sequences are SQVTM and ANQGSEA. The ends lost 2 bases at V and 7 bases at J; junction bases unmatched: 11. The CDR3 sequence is CSVEQDRVEWNEQFF. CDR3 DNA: TGCAGCGTTGAACAAGACAGGGTTGAGTGGAATGAGCAGTTCTTC.

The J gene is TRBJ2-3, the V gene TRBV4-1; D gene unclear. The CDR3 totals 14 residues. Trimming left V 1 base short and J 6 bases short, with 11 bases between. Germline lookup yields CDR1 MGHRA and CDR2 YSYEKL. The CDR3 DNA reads TGCGCCAGCAGCCAAGCACCCCTATCCGATACGCAGTATTTT. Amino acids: CASSQAPLSDTQYF.

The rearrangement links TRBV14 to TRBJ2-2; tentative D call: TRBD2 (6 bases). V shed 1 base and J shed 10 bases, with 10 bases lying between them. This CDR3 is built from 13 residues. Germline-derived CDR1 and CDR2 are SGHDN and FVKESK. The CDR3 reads CASSQVDYEELFF. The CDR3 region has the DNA TGTGCCAGCAGCCAAGTGGACTACGAGGAGCTGTTTTTT.

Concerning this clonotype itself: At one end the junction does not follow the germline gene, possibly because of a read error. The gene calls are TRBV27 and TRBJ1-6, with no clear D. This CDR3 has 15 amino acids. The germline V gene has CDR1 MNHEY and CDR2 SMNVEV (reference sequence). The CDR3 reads CANSSFASYNSPLHF. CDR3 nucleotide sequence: TGTGCCAACAGTTCGTTCGCCAGCTATAATTCACCCCTCCACTTT.

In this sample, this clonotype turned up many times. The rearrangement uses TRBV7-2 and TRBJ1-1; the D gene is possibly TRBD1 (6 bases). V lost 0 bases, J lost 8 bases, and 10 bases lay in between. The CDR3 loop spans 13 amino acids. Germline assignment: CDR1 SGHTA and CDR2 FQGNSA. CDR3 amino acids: CASSLAGAREAFF. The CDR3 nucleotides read TGTGCCAGCAGCTTAGCGGGGGCGCGAGAAGCTTTCTTT.

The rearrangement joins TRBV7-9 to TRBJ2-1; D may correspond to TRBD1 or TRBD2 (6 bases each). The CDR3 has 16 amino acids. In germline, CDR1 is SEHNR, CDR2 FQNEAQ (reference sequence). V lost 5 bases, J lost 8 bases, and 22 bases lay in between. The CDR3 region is CASSAPAAKGGDEQFF. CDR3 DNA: TGTGCCAGCAGCGCCCCGGCTGCAAAGGGGGGAGATGAGCAGTTCTTC.

CDR3 in DNA: TGTGCCAGCAGTGATGAGGGACTAGCGGGCGACGAGCAGTACGTC. It specifies CASSDEGLAGDEQYV. The gene calls are TRBV25-1 and TRBJ2-7; TRBD2 matches at 12 bases. V lost 3 bases and J lost 5; bases outside the gene matches: 5. This CDR3 spans 15 amino acids. Germline V gene lookup returns CDR1 MGHDK and CDR2 SYGVNS.

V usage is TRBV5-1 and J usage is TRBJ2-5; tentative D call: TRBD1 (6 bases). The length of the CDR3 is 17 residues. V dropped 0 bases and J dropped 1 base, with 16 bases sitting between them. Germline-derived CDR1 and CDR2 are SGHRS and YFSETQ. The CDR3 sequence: CASSLGYRTVSQETQYF. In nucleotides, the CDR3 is TGCGCCAGCAGCTTGGGATATAGGACAGTAAGCCAAGAGACCCAGTACTTC.

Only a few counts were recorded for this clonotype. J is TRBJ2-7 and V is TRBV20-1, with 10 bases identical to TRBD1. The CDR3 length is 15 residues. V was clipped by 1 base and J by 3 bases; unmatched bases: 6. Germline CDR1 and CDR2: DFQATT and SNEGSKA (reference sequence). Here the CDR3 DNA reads TGCAGTGCTAGAGCCCCCGGGACAGGGGTCTACGAGCAGTACGTC. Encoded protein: CSARAPGTGVYEQYV.

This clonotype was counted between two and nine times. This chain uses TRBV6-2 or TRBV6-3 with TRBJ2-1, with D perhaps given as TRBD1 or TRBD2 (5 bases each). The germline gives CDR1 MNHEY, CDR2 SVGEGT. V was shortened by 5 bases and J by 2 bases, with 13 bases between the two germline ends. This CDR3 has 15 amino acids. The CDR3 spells CASSHGTPTYNEQFF. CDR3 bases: TGTGCCAGCAGTCACGGGACGCCAACCTACAATGAGCAGTTCTTC.

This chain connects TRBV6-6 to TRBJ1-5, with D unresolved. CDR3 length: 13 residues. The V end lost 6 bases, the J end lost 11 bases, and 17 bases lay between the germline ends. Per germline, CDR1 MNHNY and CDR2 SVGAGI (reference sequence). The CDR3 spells CASSPGGLNAQHF. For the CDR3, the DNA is TGTGCCAGCAGCCCCGGAGGTTTGAACGCCCAGCATTTT.

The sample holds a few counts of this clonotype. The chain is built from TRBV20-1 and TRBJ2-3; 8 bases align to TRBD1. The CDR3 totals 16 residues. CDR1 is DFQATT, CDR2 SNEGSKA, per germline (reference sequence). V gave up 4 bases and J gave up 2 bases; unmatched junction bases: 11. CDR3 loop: CSATFTGGKTTDTQYF. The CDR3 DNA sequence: TGCAGTGCTACGTTTACAGGGGGAAAAACCACAGATACGCAGTATTTT.

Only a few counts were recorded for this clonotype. This chain's CDR3 is CASSQSLAGGREQFF. The CDR3 nucleotides read TGTGCCAGCAGTCAGTCACTAGCGGGGGGGCGTGAGCAGTTCTTC. V and J are TRBV27 and TRBJ2-1; the match to TRBD2 covers 13 bases. Germline V gene lookup returns CDR1 MNHEY and CDR2 SMNVEV (reference sequence). The CDR3 loop spans 15 amino acids. V trimming: 5 bases; J trimming: 9 bases; junction bases outside the gene matches: 7.

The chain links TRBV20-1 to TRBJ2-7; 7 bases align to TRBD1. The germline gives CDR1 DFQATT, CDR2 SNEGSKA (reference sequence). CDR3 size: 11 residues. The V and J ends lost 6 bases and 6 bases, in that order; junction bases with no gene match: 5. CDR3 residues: CSARQGPEQYF. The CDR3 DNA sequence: TGCAGTGCAAGACAGGGCCCCGAGCAGTACTTC.